These T cell receptor beta chains were read from a single sample in a study of cytomegalovirus exposure and HLA in healthy donors. This table comes from immunoSEQ multiplex PCR, and its TCRdb copy is limited to in-frame clones, with some not included. Among 110,000 to 150,000 clones listed, 70% were seen once. The specimen was PBMCs. Every receptor here comes from a woman aged 60 to 75 in good health and CMV-seropositive. CDR3s include the opening cysteine and the closing phenylalanine or tryptophan. D genes are given only for firm matches. A clone size is listed for some rows: how often the clone was seen (once, few, many), or a class if it is expanded.

TRBD2,TRBJ2-3,TRBV28,NA,TGTGCCAGCAGACCTGGGACTAGCGCGTGGACAGATACGCAGTATTTT,CASRPGTSAWTDTQYF
NA,TRBJ2-6,TRBV2,NA,TGTGCCAGCTCTCAGACGGGGAGCTCTGGGGCCAACGTCCTGACTTTC,CASSQTGSSGANVLTF
NA,TRBJ2-3,TRBV14,NA,TGTGCCAGCCTCACAGATACGCAGTATTTT,CASLTDTQYF
NA,TRBJ1-5,TRBV28,NA,TGTGCCAGCAGTTTACCCCCCTTGGGCCAGCCCCAGCATTTT,CASSLPPLGQPQHF
NA,TRBJ2-7,TRBV11-2,once,TGTGCCAGCAGCTTAGGTCTAGCGAGCGACGAGCAGTACTTC,CASSLGLASDEQYF
TRBD1,TRBJ1-2,TRBV27,NA,TGTGCCAGCAGTTCCGCTAGGACAGGGGCCTATGGCTACACCTTC,CASSSARTGAYGYTF
NA,TRBJ2-4,TRBV5-1,NA,TGCGCCAGCAGCTTAACAGGAAAAAACATTCAGTACTTC,CASSLTGKNIQYF
TRBD1,TRBJ1-1,TRBV14,NA,TGTGCCAGCAGCCCAGGACAGGGAAGGACTGAAGCTTTCTTT,CASSPGQGRTEAFF
TRBD2,TRBJ2-5,TRBV6-5,NA,TGTGCCAGCTCCCGGACTAGCGGGGGCCAAGAGACCCAGTACTTC,CASSRTSGGQETQYF
NA,TRBJ1-2,TRBV18,NA,TGTGCCAGCTCACCCTCGACCTCCCCGGGACTCTATGGCTACACCTTC,CASSPSTSPGLYGYTF
TRBD2,TRBJ2-1,TRBV5-6,NA,TGTGCCAGCAGCTTGTATAGCGGGAAGCAGTTCTTC,CASSLYSGKQFF
TRBD2,TRBJ2-3,TRBV28,NA,TGTGCCAGCAGTCCGGGACTAGAAACAGATACGCAGTATTTT,CASSPGLETDTQYF
NA,TRBJ1-1,TRBV27,NA,NA,CASSSSVPNTEAFF
TRBD2,TRBJ2-1,TRBV27,NA,TGTGCCAGCAGTTTATATCCCCCCCGGACTAGCGGGACTTACAATGAGCAGTTCTTC,CASSLYPPRTSGTYNEQFF
TRBD1,TRBJ2-7,TRBV27,NA,TGTGCCAGCAGTCCATGGGACAGGTCCCACCACGAGCAGTACTTC,CASSPWDRSHHEQYF
TRBD2,TRBJ2-3,TRBV10-3,NA,TGTGCCATCAGGACTAGCTTAACCCGACCCACAGATACGCAGTATTTT,CAIRTSLTRPTDTQYF
NA,TRBJ1-2,TRBV28,NA,TGTGCCAGCAGCTTCACCGGGGGGGGGCCTAGTAACTATGGCTACACCTTC,CASSFTGGGPSNYGYTF
NA,TRBJ1-1,TRBV5-1,NA,TGCGCCAGCAGCTTGGGGGTTACAGGGAACACTGAAGCTTTCTTT,CASSLGVTGNTEAFF
NA,TRBJ1-2,TRBV7-2,NA,TGTGCCAGCAGCCAACCCCCAGCGGGAGGGTATGGCTACACCTTC,CASSQPPAGGYGYTF
TRBD2,TRBJ2-1,TRBV6-4,NA,TGTGCCAGCAGTCGGACTAGCGGGGAAGTCATGGAGCAGTTCTTC,CASSRTSGEVMEQFF
TRBD2,TRBJ2-1,TRBV10-3,few,TGTGCCATCAGGGCTAGCGGGAACGGTGAGCAGTTCTTC,CAIRASGNGEQFF
TRBD2,TRBJ2-7,TRBV4-1,NA,TGCGCCAGCAGCCAAGAAACTAGCGGTAGCTCCTACGAGCAGTACTTC,CASSQETSGSSYEQYF
TRBD1,TRBJ1-1,TRBV6-6,NA,TGTGCCATAGGACAGGGGGATAACACTGAAGCTTTCTTT,CAIGQGDNTEAFF
NA,TRBJ1-5,TRBV19,NA,TGTGCCAGTAGTATTGAGGGGGTTCGGCATCAGCCCCAGCATTTT,CASSIEGVRHQPQHF
NA,TRBJ1-2,TRBV15,NA,TGTGCCACCAGCAGAGATAGGGGGAACTATGGCTACACCTTC,CATSRDRGNYGYTF
TRBD1,TRBJ2-1,TRBV28,NA,TGTGCCACCGACACAGGGGCTGGGAGTGAGCAGTTCTTC,CATDTGAGSEQFF
NA,TRBJ1-1,TRBV6-4,once,TGTGCCAGCAGTGAGATTCCAGGATTTGAAGCTTTCTTT,CASSEIPGFEAFF
TRBD1,TRBJ2-6,TRBV6-1,NA,TGTGCCAGCAACTCGGGACAGACTGGGGCCAACGTCCTGACTTTC,CASNSGQTGANVLTF
TRBD1,TRBJ1-2,TRBV5-4,NA,TGTGCCAGCAGCGCGGGACAGGGGTGGGAGGGCTACACCTTC,CASSAGQGWEGYTF
TRBD1,TRBJ1-1,TRBV6-1,NA,TGTGCCAGCAGTGAACCAGGACAGGGAATCGCTGAAGCTTTCTTT,CASSEPGQGIAEAFF
NA,TRBJ1-3,TRBV10-1,NA,TGCGCCAGCAGTGAGAGCAGGGGAGCTGGAAACACCATATATTTT,CASSESRGAGNTIYF
TRBD2,TRBJ2-1,TRBV18,NA,TGTGCCAGCTCACCACCAGTTAGCGGGAAGTACAATGAGCAGTTCTTC,CASSPPVSGKYNEQFF
TRBD1,TRBJ1-4,TRBV28,NA,TGTGCCAGCAGTTCGGGACAGGGGAGTGAAAAACTGTTTTTT,CASSSGQGSEKLFF
NA,TRBJ2-3,TRBV7-8,NA,TGTGCCAGCAGCTTAAGCTCCAGGGGCGAAGATACGCAGTATTTT,CASSLSSRGEDTQYF
NA,TRBJ1-5,TRBV2,NA,TGTGCCAGCAGTGAAGAGACAGCTTATAGCAATCAGCCCCAGCATTTT,CASSEETAYSNQPQHF
TRBD1,TRBJ2-5,TRBV6-5,NA,TGTGCCAGCAGTTACGGGACAGGGGGAGAGACCCAGTACTTC,CASSYGTGGETQYF
TRBD1,TRBJ2-7,TRBV5-1,NA,TGCGCCAGCAGCGCGGGACAGGGCCATTACGAGCAGTACTTC,CASSAGQGHYEQYF
TRBD1,TRBJ1-4,TRBV6-5,NA,TGTGCCAGCAGAGCTTCAGGGGGCTGGGGCGAAAAACTGTTTTTT,CASRASGGWGEKLFF
NA,TRBJ2-7,TRBV6-1,NA,TGTGCCAGCAGTGAAGTCGGGTCCTACGAGCAGTACTTC,CASSEVGSYEQYF
TRBD1,TRBJ1-1,TRBV5-1,NA,TGCGCCAGCAGCGAACAGGGGCCGGTGAATGAAGCTTTCTTT,CASSEQGPVNEAFF
NA,TRBJ2-2,TRBV6-5,NA,TGTGCCAGCACTCGAGGGTCGGCGCAGAGGGGGGAGCTGTTTTTT,CASTRGSAQRGELFF
NA,TRBJ2-7,TRBV21-1,NA,TGTGCCAGCAGCACCTACAGAGTTCCGGAGCAGTACTTC,CASSTYRVPEQYF
TRBD1,TRBJ1-2,TRBV28,NA,TGTGCCAGCAGTCCGGACAGGGGTTATGGCTACACCTTC,CASSPDRGYGYTF
NA,TRBJ1-5,TRBV19,NA,TGTGCCAGTAGTATAGGCGGCGGACATAGCAATCAGCCCCAGCATTTT,CASSIGGGHSNQPQHF
NA,TRBJ2-7,TRBV6-1,NA,TGTGCCAGCAGTAACACAGGGTCCGAGCAGTACTTC,CASSNTGSEQYF
NA,TRBJ1-1,TRBV28,NA,TGTGCCAGCAGCACGCAGGGGCCCCCTGAAGCTTTCTTT,CASSTQGPPEAFF
TRBD1,TRBJ2-5,TRBV9,few,TGTGCCAGCAGCGTATTAACAGGGGGAGAGACCCAGTACTTC,CASSVLTGGETQYF
NA,TRBJ2-1,TRBV4-2,NA,TGTGCCAGCAGCCAAGATATCCTAGCCGCTACCTACAATGAGCAGTTCTTC,CASSQDILAATYNEQFF
NA,TRBJ1-1,TRBV20-1,once,TGCAGTGCTAGGTCCAGGGTTGAAGCTTTCTTT,CSARSRVEAFF